The rows below give T cell receptor beta chains drawn from one sample of a study of blood T cells in healthy people across ages. One entry per CDR3 protein, called by TCRdb with MiXCR from the 5' RACE reads. Counted here are some 760,000 distinct CDR3 sequences, approximately 25% occurring once; the ten biggest clones make up approximately 4%. The same specimen was also included in a second study, on T cells of mothers and their children.

The specimen sequenced was blood. The receptor set was obtained from a boy younger than 18 in good health. The CDR3 runs from the conserved cysteine through the conserved F or W. The order of the fields is CDR3 length, clone size, J gene, D gene, V gene, CDR3 DNA, CDR3 protein. D genes are given only for firm matches. The size field is filled for only some rows; it gives once, few, many or a size class.

cdr3_length: 16
clone_size: few
j_call: TRBJ2-7
d_call: TRBD2
v_call: TRBV20-1
cdr3_nt: TGCAGTGCTAGACCAAATCGACTAGCGGCTTCCTACGAGCAGTACTTC
cdr3_aa: CSARPNRLAASYEQYF

cdr3_length: 15
clone_size: NA
j_call: TRBJ2-7
d_call: TRBD2
v_call: TRBV13
cdr3_nt: TGTGCCAGCAGCATGGCTAGCGGGATAATTGACGAGCAGTACTTC
cdr3_aa: CASSMASGIIDEQYF

cdr3_length: 17
clone_size: NA
j_call: TRBJ2-1
d_call: TRBD2
v_call: TRBV11-2
cdr3_nt: TGTGCCAGCAGCTTAGTTTGGCGCGGGAGCTCCTACAATGAGCAGTTCTTC
cdr3_aa: CASSLVWRGSSYNEQFF

cdr3_length: 15
clone_size: few
j_call: TRBJ2-5
d_call: NA
v_call: TRBV18
cdr3_nt: TGTGCCAGCTCACCAAGCCAGGTTGATCAAGAGACCCAGTACTTC
cdr3_aa: CASSPSQVDQETQYF

cdr3_length: 13
clone_size: NA
j_call: TRBJ2-1
d_call: TRBD1
v_call: TRBV29-1
cdr3_nt: TGCAGCGTTGAAAGGGACAGCTACAATGAGCAGTTCTTC
cdr3_aa: CSVERDSYNEQFF

cdr3_length: 17
clone_size: few
j_call: TRBJ2-2
d_call: NA
v_call: TRBV12-3/TRBV12-4
cdr3_nt: TGTGCCAGCAGTTTACCCCTAATTGGTGGGAACACCGGGGAGCTGTTTTTT
cdr3_aa: CASSLPLIGGNTGELFF

cdr3_length: 13
clone_size: NA
j_call: TRBJ2-7
d_call: NA
v_call: TRBV27
cdr3_nt: TGTGCCAGCAGTTTCGGGGTCGCCTACGAGCAGTACTTC
cdr3_aa: CASSFGVAYEQYF

cdr3_length: 13
clone_size: many
j_call: TRBJ2-5
d_call: NA
v_call: TRBV29-1
cdr3_nt: TGCAGCGTTGAAGGCAGGATGAGGGAGACCCAGTACTTC
cdr3_aa: CSVEGRMRETQYF

cdr3_length: 19
clone_size: few
j_call: TRBJ1-4
d_call: NA
v_call: TRBV4-2
cdr3_nt: TGTGCCAGCAGCCAAGATAGGGGAGTTGGAACAGGAACTAATGAAAAACTGTTTTTT
cdr3_aa: CASSQDRGVGTGTNEKLFF

cdr3_length: 12
clone_size: few
j_call: TRBJ2-7
d_call: NA
v_call: TRBV20-1
cdr3_nt: TGCAGTGCTAGAGAGATGTTGTACGAGCAGTACTTC
cdr3_aa: CSAREMLYEQYF